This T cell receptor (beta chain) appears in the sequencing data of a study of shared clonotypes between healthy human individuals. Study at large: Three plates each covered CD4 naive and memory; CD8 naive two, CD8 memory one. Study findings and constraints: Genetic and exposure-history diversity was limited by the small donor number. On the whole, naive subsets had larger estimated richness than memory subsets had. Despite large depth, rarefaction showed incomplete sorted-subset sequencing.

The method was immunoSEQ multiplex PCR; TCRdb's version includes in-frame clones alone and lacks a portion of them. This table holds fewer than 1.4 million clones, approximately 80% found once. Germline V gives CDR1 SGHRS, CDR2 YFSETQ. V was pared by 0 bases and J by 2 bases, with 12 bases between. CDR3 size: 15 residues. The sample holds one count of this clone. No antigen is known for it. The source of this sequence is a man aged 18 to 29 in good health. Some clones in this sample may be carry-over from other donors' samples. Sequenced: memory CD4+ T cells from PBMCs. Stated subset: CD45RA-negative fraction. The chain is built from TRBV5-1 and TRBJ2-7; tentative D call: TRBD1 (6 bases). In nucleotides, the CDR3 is TGCGCCAGCAGCTTGGGGGCAGGGGCAGCCTACGAGCAGTACTTC. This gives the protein CASSLGAGAAYEQYF.